This is a list of T cell receptor beta chains from one sample in a study of OX40 agonist ivuxolimab in advanced cancers. Clones were sequenced by immunoSEQ multiplex PCR, and TCRdb holds only the in-frame ones, with some missing. This sample has roughly 19,000 clones, with about 83% found just once. This sample comprised CD4+ or CD8+ T cells sorted from blood, obtained in a trial of the OX40 agonist ivuxolimab. Receptor source: an adult with an advanced solid tumor such as melanoma, head and neck, liver or kidney cancer. Each CDR3 is given with its conserved first and last residue. Fields, in order: J gene, V gene, CDR3 protein.

J: TRBJ1-1
V: TRBV6-5
CDR3: CASTPHTGNTEAFF

J: TRBJ2-3
V: TRBV6-5
CDR3: CASSRGGTDTQYF

J: TRBJ2-1
V: TRBV9
CDR3: CASGLGLGRTHEQFF

J: TRBJ2-5
V: TRBV7-9
CDR3: CASSSGTSRLETQYF

J: TRBJ2-4
V: TRBV15
CDR3: CATSRVRDRGYIQYF

J: TRBJ1-1
V: TRBV5-4
CDR3: CASSSLAEAFF

J: TRBJ2-5
V: TRBV9
CDR3: CASSVAGEETQYF

J: TRBJ2-1
V: TRBV27
CDR3: CASSFGQSSYNEQFF

J: TRBJ2-1
V: TRBV19
CDR3: CASSIVLGLAGVKGNEQFF

J: TRBJ2-1
V: TRBV28
CDR3: CASSLGGLAGEQFF

J: TRBJ2-3
V: TRBV5-1
CDR3: CASSPWGGSGRASDTQYF

J: TRBJ2-1
V: TRBV10-2
CDR3: CASSEASGRFGEQFF

J: TRBJ2-3
V: TRBV6-4
CDR3: CASSDSDGDTQYF

J: TRBJ1-6
V: TRBV4-1
CDR3: CASSQEPYNSPLHF

J: TRBJ2-4
V: TRBV7-2
CDR3: CASSSFLAAKNIQYF

J: TRBJ2-7
V: TRBV5-1
CDR3: CASSSGTSSYEQYF

J: TRBJ2-1
V: TRBV14
CDR3: CASSQRWEGPGGQFF

J: TRBJ2-7
V: TRBV18
CDR3: CASSRSSSGLGDYEQYF

J: TRBJ2-2
V: TRBV11-2
CDR3: CASSPNGGGTGELFF

J: TRBJ2-1
V: TRBV29-1
CDR3: CSVGVNEQFF

J: TRBJ2-7
V: TRBV9
CDR3: CASSAGGGTSSYEQYF

J: TRBJ1-1
V: TRBV7-3
CDR3: CASSLSMNTEAFF

J: TRBJ2-7
V: TRBV7-9
CDR3: CASSFQGLGLAEEEQYF

J: TRBJ2-1
V: TRBV7-9
CDR3: CASQLGAPEQFF

J: TRBJ2-7
V: TRBV4-1
CDR3: CASSQTPDRGSSYEQYF

J: TRBJ2-2
V: TRBV5-6
CDR3: CASSLGGNTGELFF

J: TRBJ2-7
V: TRBV7-9
CDR3: CASSLAVGRSSYEQYF

J: TRBJ2-1
V: TRBV11-3
CDR3: CASSSGTGTSGGADEQFF

J: TRBJ1-5
V: TRBV4-3
CDR3: CASSQVLNRGNQPQHF

J: TRBJ2-1
V: TRBV7-9
CDR3: CASSLLAGYNEQFF

J: TRBJ2-3
V: TRBV4-1
CDR3: CASSPGQPSSTDTQYF

J: TRBJ1-1
V: TRBV9
CDR3: CASSVGPGGPEAFF

J: TRBJ1-5
V: TRBV7-9
CDR3: CASSLMENGGNQPQHF

J: TRBJ1-2
V: TRBV19
CDR3: CASSIPQGQGYGYTF

J: TRBJ2-7
V: TRBV27
CDR3: CASSVDRGLSYEQYF

J: TRBJ2-5
V: TRBV19
CDR3: CASSMGYQETQYF